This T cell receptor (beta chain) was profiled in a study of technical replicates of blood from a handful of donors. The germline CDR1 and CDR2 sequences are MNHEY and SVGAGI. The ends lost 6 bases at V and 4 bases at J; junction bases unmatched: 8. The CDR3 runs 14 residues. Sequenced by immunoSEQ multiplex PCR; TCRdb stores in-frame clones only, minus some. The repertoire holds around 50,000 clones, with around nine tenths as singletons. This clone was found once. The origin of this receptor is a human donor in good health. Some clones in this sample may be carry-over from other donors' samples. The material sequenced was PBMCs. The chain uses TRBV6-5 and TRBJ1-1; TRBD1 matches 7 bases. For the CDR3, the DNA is TGTGCCAGCAGGTACCAGACAGGGATCACTGAAGCTTTCTTT. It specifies CASRYQTGITEAFF.